The next 25 T cell receptor beta chains were all read from a single sample in a study of blood T cell repertoires in COVID-19. Assay used: immunoSEQ multiplex PCR; TCRdb lists only in-frame clones, some missing. The sample yields 90,000 to 130,000 clones, 70% to 90% seen once. The sequenced material came from peripheral blood. The receptors shown here come from a man aged 40-49 years with acute or convalescent COVID-19.

This chain connects TRBV6-5 to TRBJ1-1; D is uncertain. With 6 bases removed from V and 6 bases from J, the gap between germline ends came to 8 bases. This CDR3 contains 11 residues. The germline V gene encodes CDR1 MNHEY and CDR2 SVGAGI. The CDR3 here is CASRLASEAFF. DNA for the CDR3: TGTGCCAGCAGATTGGCTTCTGAAGCTTTCTTT.

This rearrangement joins TRBV5-4 to TRBJ1-6; perhaps TRBD1 as D (5 bases). Trimming left V 4 bases short and J 8 bases short, with 13 bases between. Germline CDR1 and CDR2: SGHNT and YYREEE (reference sequence). The CDR3 consists of 14 residues. The CDR3 region is CASSRRTGDSPLHF. CDR3 DNA sequence: TGTGCCAGCAGCCGAAGGACGGGGGATTCACCCCTCCACTTT. The variable domain in full, with the rest retrieved from reference TRBV5-4 and TRBJ1-6, is ETGVTQSPTHLIKTRGQQVTLRCSSQSGHNTVSWYQQALGQGPQFIFQYYREEENGRGNFPPRFSGLQFPNYSSELNVNALELDDSALYLCASSRRTGDSPLHFGNGTRLTVT.

The V call is TRBV6-6, the J call TRBJ2-1; TRBD2 agrees at 8 bases. V was clipped by 7 bases and J by 7 bases; unmatched bases: 9. CDR1 is MNHNY, CDR2 SVGAGI, per germline (reference sequence). The CDR3 extends over 14 amino acids. The CDR3 here is CASTNGGVRNEQFF. The DNA for the CDR3 is TGTGCCAGCACTAACGGGGGGGTTCGTAATGAGCAGTTCTTC.

This chain uses TRBV7-2 with TRBJ1-5; no reliable D call. The V gene's germline CDR1 is SGHTA and CDR2 FQGNSA. V gave up 2 bases and J gave up 4 bases, with 6 bases separating them. The CDR3 has 13 amino acids. CDR3 in DNA: TGTGCCAGCAGCTTAAGGCGGAATCAGCCCCAGCATTTT. Translated, it gives CASSLRRNQPQHF.

The J gene is TRBJ2-1, the V gene TRBV7-2; 11 positions match TRBD2. The CDR3 contains 16 residues. CDR1 SGHTA and CDR2 FQGNSA come from the germline V gene. V trimming: 2 bases; J trimming: 7 bases; junction bases outside the gene matches: 7. The CDR3 region has the DNA TGTGCCAGCAGCTTACAAGGTACTAGCGGGAGAAATGAGCAGTTCTTC. The encoded protein is CASSLQGTSGRNEQFF. The variable domain in full, with the rest retrieved from reference TRBV7-2 and TRBJ2-1, is GAGVSQSPSNKVTEKGKDVELRCDPISGHTALYWYRQSLGQGLEFLIYFQGNSAPDKSGLPSDRFSAERTGGSVSTLTIQRTQQEDSAVYLCASSLQGTSGRNEQFFGPGTRLTVL.

Points on this clone: The same CDR3 can be traced to other DNA sequences in this sample. The chain joins TRBV30 to TRBJ2-7; tentatively, D is TRBD2 (7 bases). The ends were cut back, 3 bases at V and 4 bases at J, with 16 bases in the middle. CDR1 and CDR2 (germline): GTSNPN, SVGIG (reference sequence). The CDR3 consists of 14 residues. The CDR3 DNA sequence: TGTGCCTGGAGGAGGAGCGGGACAAGTTACGAGCAGTACTTC. Translation: CAWRRSGTSYEQYF. Drawing the rest from reference TRBV30 and TRBJ2-7, the complete variable domain is SQTIHQWPATLVQPVGSPLSLECTVEGTSNPNLYWYRQAAGRGLQLLFYSVGIGQISSEVPQNLSASRPQDRQFILSSKKLLLSDSGFYLCAWRRSGTSYEQYFGPGTRLTVT.

This rearrangement joins TRBV7-2 to TRBJ1-2; 10 bases agree with TRBD1. V dropped 6 bases and J dropped 8; count of bases not matched to a gene: 9. Germline assignment: CDR1 SGHTA and CDR2 FQGNSA. The CDR3 sequence is 14 residues long. The DNA of the CDR3 is TGTGCCAGCAGACCCGCCGGGACAGGGGTCGGCTACACCTTC. This sequence encodes CASRPAGTGVGYTF.

This clone appeared a single time. CDR3 coding DNA: TGTGCCAGCAGCTTGTCCGGGGGTAATTCACCCCTCCACTTT. Its protein product is CASSLSGGNSPLHF. The chain has TRBV5-4 and TRBJ1-6; maybe TRBD1 (5 bases). V was clipped by 1 base and J by 6 bases, with 8 bases between them. The CDR3 is 14 residues long. The germline V gene has CDR1 SGHNT and CDR2 YYREEE (reference sequence). The variable domain in full, completed from reference TRBV5-4 and TRBJ1-6, reads ETGVTQSPTHLIKTRGQQVTLRCSSQSGHNTVSWYQQALGQGPQFIFQYYREEENGRGNFPPRFSGLQFPNYSSELNVNALELDDSALYLCASSLSGGNSPLHFGNGTRLTVT.

The V gene is TRBV3-1 (or the pseudogene TRBV3-2), the J gene TRBJ1-2; a weak D match, TRBD1 (5 bases). Germline lookup yields CDR1 LGHDT and CDR2 YNNKEL (reference sequence). V was pared by 10 bases and J by 3 bases, with 9 bases between. There are 11 residues in the CDR3. The CDR3 loop is CAKGRHYGYTF. The DNA of the CDR3 is TGTGCCAAGGGGCGGCACTATGGCTACACCTTC.

The chain combines TRBV3-1 (or the pseudogene TRBV3-2) with TRBJ1-6; D is unresolved. The CDR3 spans 12 residues. Trimming took off 8 bases at V and 8 bases at J, with 10 bases between the two ends. CDR1 and CDR2 from the germline V gene are LGHDT and YNNKEL (reference sequence). CDR3 sequence (DNA): TGTGCCAGCCACTTTTTGGATTCACCCCTCCACTTT. This sequence encodes CASHFLDSPLHF.

The chain employs TRBV2 and TRBJ1-6; D possibly corresponds to TRBD1 (6 bases). Germline CDR1 SNHLY, CDR2 FYNNEI. V was clipped by 8 bases and J by 2 bases, with 13 bases between them. The CDR3 contains 15 residues. The CDR3 spells CASSRGFTYNSPLHF. CDR3 sequence (DNA): TGTGCCAGCTCGAGGGGGTTTACCTATAATTCACCCCTCCACTTT.

The V and J genes are TRBV28 and TRBJ2-1, with D maybe TRBD2 (5 bases). CDR1 and CDR2 (germline): MDHEN, SYDVKM. This CDR3 contains 16 residues. Trimming left V 6 bases short and J 5 bases short, with 20 bases between. CDR3: CASSPPTAGWNNEQFF. The CDR3 coding sequence is TGTGCCAGCAGCCCCCCCACTGCGGGTTGGAACAATGAGCAGTTCTTC. The variable domain in full, with the rest retrieved from reference TRBV28 and TRBJ2-1, is DVKVTQSSRYLVKRTGEKVFLECVQDMDHENMFWYRQDPGLGLRLIYFSYDVKMKEKGDIPEGYSVSREKKERFSLILESASTNQTSMYLCASSPPTAGWNNEQFFGPGTRLTVL.

The chain links TRBV12-3 or TRBV12-4 to TRBJ2-5, with a possible D match to TRBD2 (5 bases). CDR3 length equals 11 residues. The germline V and J ends were trimmed by 6 bases and 7 bases, with 9 bases remaining between them. The DNA for the CDR3 is TGTGCCAGCAGCCTGGACTGGACCCAGTACTTC. Encoded protein: CASSLDWTQYF.

The genes are TRBV10-3 and TRBJ2-1; 11 positions agree with TRBD1. Germline assignment: CDR1 ENHRY and CDR2 SYGVKD. The V gene end was trimmed by 10 bases and the J gene end by 6 bases; junction bases not matched to a gene: 5. This CDR3 is built from 13 residues. CDR3 region: CATGQGAFNEQFF. CDR3 coding DNA: TGTGCCACCGGACAGGGGGCGTTCAATGAGCAGTTCTTC.

This clone appeared once. This sequence joins TRBV3-1 (or the pseudogene TRBV3-2) and TRBJ1-2; D call uncertain. The CDR3 loop spans 12 amino acids. Germline V CDR1 and CDR2: LGHDT, YNNKEL (reference sequence). Trimming took off 6 bases at V and 2 bases at J, with 7 bases between the two ends. The CDR3 sequence: CASRGRNYGYTF. CDR3 bases: TGTGCCAGCAGGGGCCGGAACTATGGCTACACCTTC.

The chain combines TRBV19 with TRBJ2-7; 9 nucleotides agree with TRBD1. Per the germline V gene, CDR1 is LNHDA and CDR2 is SQIVND (reference sequence). The trim removed 3 bases at V and 3 bases at J, leaving 9 bases unmatched. The CDR3 extends over 16 amino acids. The CDR3 sequence is CASSIFGTGRDYEQYF. The CDR3 DNA follows: TGTGCCAGTAGTATCTTCGGGACAGGGAGGGACTACGAGCAGTACTTC.

DNA for the CDR3: TGTGCCAGCAGCCTGGGACTAGCGGGGTCAAAGACCCAGTACTTC. It codes for CASSLGLAGSKTQYF. The chain recombines TRBV14 with TRBJ2-5, with TRBD2 identical over 13 bases. The CDR3 length is 15 residues. With 4 bases clipped from V and 6 bases from J, the junction kept 5 bases outside the gene matches. Germline loops: CDR1 SGHDN, CDR2 FVKESK. Together with reference TRBV14 and TRBJ2-5, the CDR3 gives the full variable domain: EAGVTQFPSHSVIEKGQTVTLRCDPISGHDNLYWYRRVMGKEIKFLLHFVKESKQDESGMPNNRFLAERTGGTYSTLKVQPAELEDSGVYFCASSLGLAGSKTQYFGPGTRLLVL.

The chain has TRBV28 and TRBJ1-4, with TRBD1 identical over 8 bases. CDR1 MDHEN and CDR2 SYDVKM come from the germline V gene. Germline trimming cut 5 bases from V and 8 bases from J; bases unmatched to any gene: 13. The CDR3 totals 16 residues. CDR3 region: CASSLPGQGGGEKLFF. DNA of the CDR3: TGTGCCAGCAGTCTCCCCGGACAGGGAGGGGGCGAAAAACTGTTTTTT.

The chain recombines TRBV28 with TRBJ2-7; D call uncertain. This CDR3 region has 14 residues. The germline CDR1 and CDR2 sequences are MDHEN and SYDVKM. Trimming cost V 6 bases and J 5 bases, with 17 bases left between them. As DNA, the CDR3 is TGTGCCAGCAGCCTTGGGTCTGAGGTGGACGAGCAGTACTTC. Amino acids: CASSLGSEVDEQYF.

CDR3 sequence (DNA): TGTGCCAGCAGCAGAGGGGGAAATGAGCAGTTCTTC. It is translated as CASSRGGNEQFF. The gene calls are TRBV16 and TRBJ2-1; tentatively, D is TRBD1 (6 bases). The germline gives CDR1 KGHSY, CDR2 FQNENV. There are 12 residues in the CDR3. Trimming stripped 5 bases from V and 7 bases from J, with 9 bases between.

The chain carries TRBV2 and TRBJ1-2; D is possibly TRBD1 (6 bases). Germline V gene lookup returns CDR1 SNHLY and CDR2 FYNNEI. The germline V and J ends were trimmed by 5 bases and 3 bases, with 13 bases remaining between them. The CDR3 contains 14 residues. In nucleotides, the CDR3 is TGTGCCAGCAGTCTAACCAAGGGGGACTATGGCTACACCTTC. Translation gives CASSLTKGDYGYTF.

J is TRBJ2-1 and V is TRBV4-1, with a possible D match to TRBD2 (6 bases). The CDR3 runs to 17 residues. Germline V lookup: CDR1 MGHRA, CDR2 YSYEKL. Trimming stripped 2 bases from V and 10 bases from J, with 24 bases between. The CDR3 DNA sequence: TGCGCCAGCAGCCAAACGCGAATCCGACGGGGGATGGGCGAGCAGTTCTTC. Amino acid sequence: CASSQTRIRRGMGEQFF.

V gene TRBV6-1 combines with J gene TRBJ2-7; D unclear. The V gene lost 5 bases and the J gene lost 0 bases, with 11 bases spanning the gap. Germline CDR1 and CDR2: MNHNS and SASEGT. This CDR3 comprises 14 residues. The CDR3 region has the DNA TGTGCCAGCAGTTCCGGCGGCAGCTCCTACGAGCAGTACTTC. This sequence encodes CASSSGGSSYEQYF.

This rearrangement joins TRBV29-1 to TRBJ2-1; the match to TRBD2 covers 9 bases. This CDR3 contains 17 residues. The V gene's germline CDR1 is SQVTM and CDR2 ANQGSEA. Losses at the gene ends were 6 bases for V and 3 bases for J; bases not matched to a gene: 15. The CDR3 region has the DNA TGCAGCGTCGCGGCGAAAAGATTAGCGGGAGACTACAATGAGCAGTTCTTC. Its protein is CSVAAKRLAGDYNEQFF.

The chain recombines TRBV18 with TRBJ2-5; D may be TRBD2 (5 bases). CDR3 length: 13 residues. V dropped 2 bases and J dropped 5 bases, with 9 bases sitting between them. CDR1 and CDR2 (germline): KGHSH, LQKENI. The CDR3 DNA reads as TGTGCCAGCTCACCAATAGTAGCGGAGACCCAGTACTTC. As protein: CASSPIVAETQYF.